Sequencing of this T cell receptor (beta chain) was carried out in a study of STAT5B mutations in CD4+ large granular lymphocyte leukemia. This clone was detected only once. What it binds is not known. Study results and caveats: Compared with healthy controls (2/35), patient top clones favored TRBV06 (8/27). Main leukemic clonotypes were patient-specific, but approximately 27% appeared at low frequency elsewhere.

Germline V gene data show CDR1 as SGHAT and CDR2 as FQNNGV. The V end lost 7 bases, the J end lost 3 bases, and 7 bases lay between the germline ends. The CDR3 is 11 residues long. Sequencing was at survey level. Sequenced by immunoSEQ multiplex PCR; TCRdb stores in-frame clones only, minus some. The table shows 45,000 to 50,000 clones, with about 80% occurring only once. This TCR came from a human donor in good health. This chain uses TRBV11-2 with TRBJ2-7; D gene unclear. Material: CD4+ T cells from blood buffy coats. DNA for the CDR3: TGTGCCAGCAACGGCAACTACGAGCAGTACTTC. It encodes CASNGNYEQYF.